These 20 T cell receptor beta chains originate from one sample sequenced in a study of T-cell memory formation after mild COVID-19. TCRdb reprocessed the 5' RACE reads with MiXCR, giving one entry per CDR3 protein. The data hold over 450,000 distinct CDR3 sequences, with roughly 21% observed a single time. Material: PBMCs or a T cell subset sorted from them (not recorded which). Every receptor here comes from an adult woman who had mild COVID-19 (a few samples of this study predate the infection). Cell type and time point are not known.

This clonotype was seen many times. V and J are TRBV6-5 and TRBJ2-7, with D possibly being TRBD1 (6 bases). Germline-derived CDR1 and CDR2 are MNHEY and SVGAGI. Trimming stripped 5 bases from V and 5 bases from J, with 13 bases between. The CDR3 is 13 residues long. The CDR3 bases are TGTGCCAGCAGTCGGGGACATCGGGACGAGCAGTACTTC. Translating gives CASSRGHRDEQYF.

This rearrangement joins TRBV30 to TRBJ2-7, with unresolved D. CDR3 length equals 14 residues. CDR1 is GTSNPN, CDR2 SVGIG, per germline (reference sequence). Trimming left V 0 bases short and J 6 bases short, with 15 bases between. The CDR3 nucleotides are TGTGCCTGGAGTGTGTGGGTCGGTTTTAGCGAGCAGTACTTC. The encoded protein is CAWSVWVGFSEQYF.

The chain is built from TRBV25-1 and TRBJ1-2, with D possibly matching TRBD1 (5 bases). With 6 bases removed from V and 1 base from J, the gap between germline ends came to 15 bases. Germline values: CDR1 MGHDK, CDR2 SYGVNS. This CDR3 has 15 residues. The CDR3, as DNA: TGTGCCAGCAGCCCCGGCGGGACTTATAACTATGGCTACACCTTC. It yields the protein CASSPGGTYNYGYTF.

This clonotype was detected only a few times. The rearrangement links TRBV4-1 to TRBJ2-1; 15 bases are shared with TRBD2. The CDR3 covers 17 residues. Per germline, CDR1 MGHRA and CDR2 YSYEKL. V lost 3 bases to trimming and J lost 9 bases; unmatched junction nucleotides: 9. The CDR3 region is CASSHFDGTSGGSEQFF. The CDR3 nucleotides read TGCGCCAGCAGCCACTTCGACGGGACTAGCGGGGGGAGTGAGCAGTTCTTC.

The rearrangement joins TRBV7-9 to TRBJ2-5; D remains unclear. Germline values: CDR1 SEHNR, CDR2 FQNEAQ (reference sequence). CDR3 length: 12 amino acids. Deletions cut 7 bases from V and 5 bases from J, with 11 bases between. The CDR3 DNA is TGTGCCAGCATCCAAGACGGGGAGACCCAGTACTTC. It codes for CASIQDGETQYF.

This clonotype has a handful of counts. The rearrangement joins TRBV15 to TRBJ2-7; D uncertain. CDR3 length: 14 residues. V was pared by 1 base and J by 1 base, with 8 bases between. Germline CDR1 is LNHNV and CDR2 is YYDKDF (reference sequence). The CDR3 spells CATSRGGRSYEQYF. CDR3 nucleotides: TGTGCCACCAGCAGAGGAGGCAGATCCTACGAGCAGTACTTC.

There are many counts of this clonotype. The chain recombines TRBV27 with TRBJ2-3; D is unclear. Germline V lookup: CDR1 MNHEY, CDR2 SMNVEV (reference sequence). Trimming left V 4 bases short and J 6 bases short, with 17 bases between. The CDR3 has 15 residues. This CDR3 reads CASSSPQASDDTQYF. Here the CDR3 DNA reads TGTGCCAGCAGTTCACCCCAGGCCTCTGACGATACGCAGTATTTT.

This clonotype has a handful of counts. The V and J genes are TRBV4-1 and TRBJ1-3; 7 bases align to TRBD1. The CDR3 sequence is 14 residues long. V was pared by 3 bases and J by 8 bases, with 7 bases of the junction left unmatched. CDR1 is MGHRA and CDR2 is YSYEKL in the germline V gene. The CDR3 DNA is TGCGCCAGCAGCCACCCAGGAGGGGGCTACACCATATATTTT. Translated, it gives CASSHPGGGYTIYF.

This clonotype was recorded at least ten times. V usage is TRBV6-1 and J usage is TRBJ2-2, with 8 bases matching TRBD1. The ends lost 2 bases at V and 3 bases at J; junction bases unmatched: 8. The germline gives CDR1 MNHNS, CDR2 SASEGT. The length of the CDR3 is 17 residues. The CDR3 reads CASSEFATGVDTGELFF. CDR3 nucleotides: TGTGCCAGCAGTGAATTCGCGACAGGGGTGGACACCGGGGAGCTGTTTTTT.

This clonotype was seen only a few times. The J gene is TRBJ2-2, the V gene TRBV4-2; D is possibly TRBD1 (6 bases). Germline V gene sequence: CDR1 LGHNA, CDR2 YNFKEQ. V lost 0 bases and J 6 bases, leaving 14 bases between the germline ends. The CDR3 runs 16 residues. The DNA of the CDR3 is TGTGCCAGCAGCCAAGAAGCTCAAGGGGGAGCCGGGGAGCTGTTTTTT. Translation: CASSQEAQGGAGELFF.

The chain is built from TRBV20-1 and TRBJ1-3, with unresolved D. In germline, CDR1 is DFQATT, CDR2 SNEGSKA (reference sequence). This CDR3 comprises 13 residues. V was pared by 6 bases and J by 3 bases, with 12 bases between. This CDR3 is CSALTYSGNTIYF. The CDR3 region has the DNA TGCAGTGCCCTAACCTACAGTGGAAACACCATATATTTT.

The rearrangement uses TRBV5-1 and TRBJ1-1, with 12 bases that match TRBD1. The length of the CDR3 is 18 residues. The junction had 13 bases not matched to a gene; V was cut back by 3 bases and J by 4 bases. Germline V gene sequence: CDR1 SGHRS, CDR2 YFSETQ. The CDR3 nucleotides are TGCGCCAGCAGCTCATACCGGGACAGGGGGCTAGTTAGCACTGAAGCTTTCTTT. Translating gives CASSSYRDRGLVSTEAFF.

The genes are TRBV6-1 and TRBJ1-1; 7 bases line up with TRBD1. The CDR3 covers 15 residues. V gave up 10 bases and J gave up 5 bases; unmatched junction bases: 16. Germline V gives CDR1 MNHNS, CDR2 SASEGT. CDR3 sequence reads: CAIPGEHRGTTEAFF. In DNA, the CDR3 is TGTGCCATCCCGGGGGAACACAGGGGTACGACTGAAGCTTTCTTT.

The CDR3 DNA reads TGCGCCAGCAGCTTGGTTGTAGGAGAAGCCCCCCAGCATTTT. This codes for CASSLVVGEAPQHF. The V gene is TRBV5-1, the J gene TRBJ1-5; D unresolved. Germline loops: CDR1 SGHRS, CDR2 YFSETQ. The CDR3 runs 14 residues. The ends were cut back, 0 bases at V and 10 bases at J, with 14 bases in the middle.

A few counts support this clonotype. The chain links TRBV2 to TRBJ1-1; 11 bases line up with TRBD1. Germline V lookup: CDR1 SNHLY, CDR2 FYNNEI. J lost 5 bases, V lost 7 bases, and 12 bases had no gene match. The CDR3 totals 16 residues. Written as DNA, the CDR3 is TGTGCCAGCACCTATAGGACAGGGGGCTATGGGACTGAAGCTTTCTTT. Protein: CASTYRTGGYGTEAFF.

The sample holds a few counts of this clonotype. The chain joins TRBV14 to TRBJ1-1; TRBD1 matches at 9 bases. Trimming at V came to 4 bases and at J to 3 bases, leaving 6 bases not matched to a gene. CDR3 length: 15 residues. In germline, CDR1 is SGHDN, CDR2 FVKESK. CDR3 nucleotides: TGTGCCAGCAGCCCGTCGGACAGGGGAGACACTGAAGCTTTCTTT. Residues: CASSPSDRGDTEAFF.

In this sample, this clonotype turned up many times. The gene calls are TRBV18 and TRBJ2-1; no clear D gene. The CDR3 runs to 16 residues. V was shortened by 0 bases and J by 0 bases, with 9 bases between the two germline ends. Germline V lookup: CDR1 KGHSH, CDR2 LQKENI. The CDR3 sequence is CASSPPIRVSYNEQFF. DNA for the CDR3: TGTGCCAGCTCACCACCGATCCGGGTCTCCTACAATGAGCAGTTCTTC.

This clonotype was picked up a small number of times. V gene TRBV12-3 or TRBV12-4 combines with J gene TRBJ2-1; TRBD2 matches 7 bases. Trimming cost V 6 bases and J 0 bases; bases outside gene matches: 11. The CDR3 is made up of 17 amino acids. DNA of the CDR3: TGTGCCAGCAGAGTCAAGCGGGACCAGAGCTCCTACAATGAGCAGTTCTTC. As protein: CASRVKRDQSSYNEQFF.

V gene TRBV5-4 combines with J gene TRBJ1-4; D perhaps matches TRBD1 (5 bases). Looked up from germline, CDR1 is SGHNT and CDR2 is YYREEE (reference sequence). The V end lost 2 bases, the J end lost 5 bases, and 13 bases lay between the germline ends. The CDR3 spans 15 residues. The CDR3 nucleotides read TGTGCCAGCAGCTTCCGGGGGAGAGCGAATGAAAAACTGTTTTTT. It encodes CASSFRGRANEKLFF.

V usage is TRBV4-1 and J usage is TRBJ1-4; weak D call: TRBD1 (5 bases). There are 15 residues in the CDR3. Germline assignment: CDR1 MGHRA and CDR2 YSYEKL. Trimming removed 4 bases at V and 3 bases at J, with 12 bases between. The CDR3 nucleotides read TGCGCCAGCAGCCCCCAGGGATACTCTAATGAAAAACTGTTTTTT. Protein: CASSPQGYSNEKLFF.